The 27 T cell receptor beta chains below all came from one sample that was sequenced in a study of T cells after yellow fever vaccination (dated by TCRdb to about 2019). Taken with the paper, the label for treatment or condition translates to: live attenuated yellow fever vaccine strain. Libraries were made using 5' RACE. TCRdb shows the sequencer as Illumina HiSeq 2500. TCRdb itself trimmed the public reads at Q25 with fastp, ran MiXCR and retained productive beta chains. Each CDR3 protein gets just one entry, which takes the most common genes and DNA from the rows behind it. Across this sample there are about 300,000 distinct CDR3 sequences, with 6.5% to 8.5% seen only once. The top ten clones comprise roughly a sixth of the sample. The starting material was PBMCs, obtained about 49 days after the first yellow fever vaccination. The source is a man between 18 and 35 years old who received the YFV17D yellow fever vaccine.

This chain uses TRBV15 with TRBJ2-3; D unresolved. Looked up from germline, CDR1 is LNHNV and CDR2 is YYDKDF (reference sequence). This CDR3 has 14 residues. Trimming shortened V by 3 bases and J by 9 bases, and 16 bases separated the two germline ends. CDR3 residues: CATSRGGQLGTQYF. CDR3 nucleotide sequence: TGTGCCACCAGCAGGGGTGGCCAATTGGGGACGCAGTATTTT. The full variable domain, completed using reference TRBV15 and TRBJ2-3, is DAMVIQNPRYQVTQFGKPVTLSCSQTLNHNVMYWYQQKSSQAPKLLFHYYDKDFNNEADTPDNFQSRRPNTSFCFLDIRSPGLGDTAMYLCATSRGGQLGTQYFGPGTRLTVL.

V is TRBV5-4 and J is TRBJ2-3; D gene uncertain. The germline V and J ends were trimmed by 1 base and 6 bases, with 12 bases remaining between them. The CDR3 totals 14 residues. Germline CDR1 is SGHNT and CDR2 is YYREEE (reference sequence). The CDR3 sequence is CASSLTASLDTQYF. DNA for the CDR3: TGTGCCAGCAGCTTGACGGCTTCCTTGGATACGCAGTATTTT.

J is TRBJ1-1 and V is TRBV5-1; 7 positions match TRBD1. Germline V CDR1 and CDR2: SGHRS, YFSETQ. J lost 4 bases, V lost 4 bases, and 10 bases had no gene match. The CDR3 has 15 amino acids. This CDR3 is CASSPDTTGATEAFF. The CDR3 DNA sequence: TGCGCCAGCAGCCCGGATACCACAGGGGCCACTGAAGCTTTCTTT.

The chain employs TRBV4-2 and TRBJ2-1; 9 nucleotides agree with TRBD1. Unmatched junction bases numbered 5, after V lost 4 bases and J lost 4 bases. The length of the CDR3 is 15 residues. Germline V gene lookup returns CDR1 LGHNA and CDR2 YNFKEQ. The CDR3 nucleotides read TGTGCCAGCAGCCCTAACAGGGGGCCTTACAATGAGCAGTTCTTC. Translating it yields CASSPNRGPYNEQFF.

This clonotype appeared many times. V usage is TRBV20-1 and J usage is TRBJ2-3; TRBD1 matches 11 bases. The CDR3 is made up of 15 amino acids. The trim removed 3 bases at V and 5 bases at J, leaving 7 bases unmatched. Germline V gene lookup returns CDR1 DFQATT and CDR2 SNEGSKA (reference sequence). The CDR3 nucleotides are TGCAGTGCTAGGGCCGGACAGGGGGCAGAAGATACGCAGTATTTT. It codes for CSARAGQGAEDTQYF.

At least ten counts were recorded for this clonotype. V and J are TRBV24-1 and TRBJ2-1; 9 bases map to TRBD1. V was clipped by 4 bases and J by 5 bases; unmatched bases: 5. The CDR3 length is 15 residues. Germline CDR1 and CDR2: KGHDR and SFDVKD. The CDR3 spells CATSDPGQGNNEQFF. The CDR3 DNA reads TGTGCCACCAGTGACCCGGGACAGGGAAACAATGAGCAGTTCTTC.

This sequence joins TRBV6-5 and TRBJ1-2, with D possibly being TRBD1 (5 bases). V was trimmed by 10 bases and J by 8 bases, leaving 17 bases between them. Germline-derived CDR1 and CDR2 are MNHEY and SVGAGI. The CDR3 extends over 12 amino acids. The CDR3 sequence is CATSRQGGGYTF. The CDR3 bases are TGTGCCACCTCCCGCCAGGGCGGCGGCTACACCTTC.

This clonotype came up a few times. The rearrangement uses TRBV12-3 or TRBV12-4 and TRBJ2-7; tentatively, D is TRBD1 (5 bases). V was trimmed by 5 bases and J by 7 bases, leaving 27 bases between them. CDR3 length equals 17 residues. Here the CDR3 reads CASSPWGSYRPLGEQYF. In nucleotides, the CDR3 is TGTGCCAGCAGTCCCTGGGGTAGTTACAGGCCCCTTGGTGAGCAGTACTTC.

In its sample, this clonotype was seen many times. The chain's CDR3 is CSVEWVSGGINEQFF. CDR3 in DNA: TGCAGCGTTGAATGGGTTAGCGGGGGGATTAATGAGCAGTTCTTC. The gene calls are TRBV29-1 and TRBJ2-1, with 10 bases that match TRBD2. Per the germline V gene, CDR1 is SQVTM and CDR2 is ANQGSEA. CDR3 length equals 15 residues. V lost 2 bases to trimming and J lost 7 bases; unmatched junction nucleotides: 8.

The rearrangement links TRBV5-1 to TRBJ1-6; D is unresolved. Germline V gives CDR1 SGHRS, CDR2 YFSETQ. The CDR3 spans 14 residues. V was pared by 0 bases and J by 7 bases, with 8 bases between. CDR3 DNA: TGCGCCAGCAGCTTGGTAGGGCCCAATTCACCCCTCCACTTT. This gives the protein CASSLVGPNSPLHF.

The chain carries TRBV25-1 and TRBJ1-4; D call uncertain. In germline, CDR1 is MGHDK, CDR2 SYGVNS. Deletions cut 3 bases from V and 6 bases from J, with 17 bases between. The CDR3 covers 16 residues. The CDR3 here is CASSEGARAGDEKLFF. The CDR3 DNA is TGTGCCAGCAGTGAGGGAGCGCGGGCCGGGGATGAAAAACTGTTTTTT.

In this sample, this clonotype turned up a few times. The chain links TRBV6-5 to TRBJ2-3; 8 bases fit TRBD2. CDR1 and CDR2 from the germline V gene are MNHEY and SVGAGI. The trim removed 0 bases at V and 5 bases at J, leaving 7 bases unmatched. This CDR3 is built from 16 residues. The CDR3 DNA sequence: TGTGCCAGCAGTTACTCGCTCCGGGGGGGGGGAGATACGCAGTATTTT. Its translation: CASSYSLRGGGDTQYF.

The chain recombines TRBV7-2 with TRBJ2-5; 8 nucleotides match TRBD2. CDR1 is SGHTA, CDR2 FQGNSA, per germline. The CDR3 covers 15 residues. V lost 6 bases to trimming and J lost 4 bases; unmatched junction nucleotides: 10. The CDR3 protein is CASSRGGRVSETQYF. The DNA for the CDR3 is TGTGCCAGCAGTCGGGGGGGCCGGGTTTCAGAGACCCAGTACTTC.

The table lists this clonotype with a few counts. V usage is TRBV6-2 or TRBV6-3 and J usage is TRBJ2-2, with no clear D. The germline CDR1 and CDR2 sequences are MNHEY and SVGEGT. Deletions cut 7 bases from V and 3 bases from J, with 15 bases between. CDR3 length: 15 amino acids. The chain's CDR3 is CASTTVGTDTGELFF. In DNA form, the CDR3 reads TGTGCCAGCACCACGGTCGGTACAGACACCGGGGAGCTGTTTTTT.

The table lists this clonotype with many counts. This chain links TRBV9 with TRBJ2-5; possibly TRBD1 for D (5 bases). The V end lost 0 bases, the J end lost 5 bases, and 14 bases lay between the germline ends. Germline-derived CDR1 and CDR2 are SGDLS and YYNGEE. The CDR3 totals 15 residues. For the CDR3, the DNA is TGTGCCAGCAGCGTAGACGGAGCTTCAGGGGAGACCCAGTACTTC. This gives the protein CASSVDGASGETQYF.

As regards this clonotype: One end of the junction varies from germline; a read error may be responsible. The V call is TRBV18, the J call TRBJ1-2; D gene unclear. Germline values: CDR1 KGHSH, CDR2 LQKENI. The CDR3 length is 13 residues. The CDR3 nucleotides read TGTGCCAGCACACCCGAAAGGGAGGACGGCTACACCTTC. It translates to CASTPEREDGYTF.

The J gene is TRBJ2-3, the V gene TRBV11-2, with a possible D match to TRBD2 (6 bases). The ends were cut back, 5 bases at V and 1 base at J, with 16 bases in the middle. Germline loops: CDR1 SGHAT, CDR2 FQNNGV. The CDR3 length is 16 residues. In nucleotides, the CDR3 is TGTGCCAGCAGCCGGACCCTCGGCGGGGGCACAGATACGCAGTATTTT. It is translated as CASSRTLGGGTDTQYF.

V gene TRBV5-1 combines with J gene TRBJ2-7, with a weak D call TRBD2 (6 bases). Germline V lookup: CDR1 SGHRS, CDR2 YFSETQ. The CDR3 extends over 14 amino acids. Trimming stripped 4 bases from V and 2 bases from J, with 13 bases between. CDR3 region: CASSPSGVPYEQYV. The CDR3 nucleotides are TGCGCCAGCAGCCCATCGGGGGTCCCCTACGAGCAGTACGTC.

This clonotype was detected ten times or more. The chain is built from TRBV5-1 and TRBJ2-5, with D perhaps TRBD1 or TRBD2 (5 bases each). Trimming stripped 7 bases from V and 5 bases from J, with 18 bases between. CDR3 length: 14 amino acids. The germline gives CDR1 SGHRS, CDR2 YFSETQ. CDR3 protein: CASGRQPRGETQYF. CDR3 nucleotide sequence: TGCGCCAGCGGACGACAGCCCCGAGGGGAGACCCAGTACTTC. The complete variable domain, with remaining parts taken from reference TRBV5-1 and TRBJ2-5, reads KAGVTQTPRYLIKTRGQQVTLSCSPISGHRSVSWYQQTPGQGLQFLFEYFSETQRNKGNFPGRFSGRQFSNSRSEMNVSTLELGDSALYLCASGRQPRGETQYFGPGTRLLVL.

This clonotype was seen at least ten times. The chain couples TRBV7-6 to TRBJ1-2; tentative D call: TRBD1 (6 bases). The germline V and J ends were trimmed by 4 bases and 1 base, with 7 bases remaining between them. Germline V gene data show CDR1 as SGHVS and CDR2 as FNYEAQ. This CDR3 comprises 13 residues. The DNA for the CDR3 is TGTGCCAGCAGCTCGGACAGTAACTATGGCTACACCTTC. The encoded protein is CASSSDSNYGYTF.

The genes are TRBV18 and TRBJ1-5; weak D call: TRBD1 (5 bases). Germline CDR1 reads KGHSH; CDR2 reads LQKENI. The CDR3 has 14 amino acids. V lost 5 bases, J lost 7 bases, and 15 bases lay in between. The CDR3 protein is CASSSGRVEQPQHF. For the CDR3, the DNA is TGTGCCAGCTCATCAGGGAGGGTTGAGCAGCCCCAGCATTTT.

This clonotype was recorded a few times. The V gene is TRBV18, the J gene TRBJ2-2; possibly TRBD1 for D (5 bases). Germline CDR1 KGHSH, CDR2 LQKENI. The CDR3 sequence is 16 residues long. Trimming pared 0 bases from V and 6 bases from J, leaving 14 bases between. This chain's CDR3 is CASSPPSSGIAGELFF. Written as DNA, the CDR3 is TGTGCCAGCTCACCACCGTCCTCAGGGATAGCCGGGGAGCTGTTTTTT.

This clonotype was seen only a few times. The chain uses TRBV5-1 and TRBJ2-1; TRBD1 agrees at 7 bases. Germline V CDR1 and CDR2: SGHRS, YFSETQ. The CDR3 is 16 amino acids. J was trimmed by 0 bases and V by 1 base; bases with no gene match: 4. Here the CDR3 DNA reads TGCGCCAGCAGCTTGAGGGGGCCGAGCTCCTACAATGAGCAGTTCTTC. Its protein is CASSLRGPSSYNEQFF.

The genes are TRBV7-6 and TRBJ1-6; possibly TRBD1 for D (6 bases). The CDR3 is made up of 15 amino acids. Germline assignment: CDR1 SGHVS and CDR2 FNYEAQ. The V end was cut by 5 bases, the J end by 10 bases, with 18 bases between. The CDR3 nucleotides read TGTGCCAGCAGCGGACGAACAGGGATCTGGTCACCCCTCCACTTT. Translating it yields CASSGRTGIWSPLHF.

This clonotype was counted a few times. J is TRBJ2-7 and V is TRBV7-9; D perhaps matches TRBD2 (6 bases). Germline assignment: CDR1 SEHNR and CDR2 FQNEAQ (reference sequence). Trimming cost V 5 bases and J 6 bases, with 11 bases left between them. The CDR3 extends over 12 amino acids. The CDR3 nucleotides read TGTGCCAGCAGCGGGGGACTTCGCGAGCAGTACTTC. Protein sequence: CASSGGLREQYF.

This clonotype was counted a few times. The chain links TRBV5-6 to TRBJ1-5; possibly TRBD1 for D (6 bases). This CDR3 is built from 14 residues. V dropped 0 bases and J dropped 6 bases, with 10 bases sitting between them. CDR1 and CDR2 from the germline V gene are SGHDT and YYEEEE. Here the CDR3 reads CASSLEGGTQPQHF. CDR3 bases: TGTGCCAGCAGCTTGGAGGGGGGCACTCAGCCCCAGCATTTT.

The chain has TRBV28 and TRBJ1-1; a weak D match, TRBD1 (5 bases). The CDR3 runs to 15 residues. Germline-derived CDR1 and CDR2 are MDHEN and SYDVKM. Trimming shortened V by 3 bases and J by 7 bases, and 18 bases separated the two germline ends. CDR3 nucleotide sequence: TGTGCCAGCAGTTTCTCGGGCGGGTTGGGGGTTGAAGCTTTCTTT. Translating gives CASSFSGGLGVEAFF.